This T cell receptor (beta chain) appears in the sequencing data of a study of T cell responses to AZD1222 COVID-19 vaccine. CDR3 length equals 16 residues. Germline CDR1 is SNHLY and CDR2 is FYNNEI. V was shortened by 3 bases and J by 0 bases, with 14 bases between the two germline ends. With regard to this clone: Its antigen is not known.

The study, taken as a whole, reports: As reported, nearly half of all spike-specific TCRs target variant regions that are unmutated.

Sequencing was performed with immunoSEQ multiplex PCR; in TCRdb, only in-frame clones are kept and a portion is missing. The data hold about 90,000 clones, with approximately 88% observed a single time. Specimen: peripheral blood, collected on day 0 of AZD1222 vaccination. The source of this sequence is an adult in good health. V and J are TRBV2 and TRBJ1-1; D is perhaps TRBD1 (6 bases). Written as DNA, the CDR3 is TGTGCCAGCAGTGACGGGGGCGCGTTCATGAACACTGAAGCTTTCTTT. Its protein product is CASSDGGAFMNTEAFF.